These 30 T cell receptor beta chains were sequenced from one sample in a study of T cells after yellow fever vaccination. Each CDR3 protein is one row after TCRdb ran MiXCR on the 5' RACE reads. This sample carries 150,000 to 200,000 distinct CDR3 sequences, about 6.2% of them seen once, and the ten largest clones take nearly 3%. The specimen was CD4+ T cells sorted from PBMCs, collected on the day of the first yellow fever vaccination. The receptor source for this set is a young man who received the YFV17D yellow fever vaccine.

This clonotype was recorded many times. The chain joins TRBV7-2 to TRBJ2-7; D ambiguous. V gave up 1 base and J gave up 8 bases, with 12 bases separating them. Germline V gene sequence: CDR1 SGHTA, CDR2 FQGNSA. CDR3 length equals 13 residues. CDR3 sequence: CASSLGDPAQQYF. The CDR3, as DNA: TGTGCCAGCAGCTTAGGGGATCCGGCGCAGCAGTACTTC.

The sample holds a few counts of this clonotype. The V gene is TRBV5-1, the J gene TRBJ2-3; 8 nucleotides align to TRBD1. In germline, CDR1 is SGHRS, CDR2 YFSETQ. V was clipped by 2 bases and J by 4 bases; unmatched bases: 9. The CDR3 totals 16 residues. CDR3 DNA: TGCGCCAGCAGCTTCCCACAGGGGGGTGGTCCAGATACGCAGTATTTT. It codes for CASSFPQGGGPDTQYF.

This clonotype was found many times. This sequence joins TRBV7-2 and TRBJ2-1, with D possibly TRBD2 on 5 matching bases. Germline V gene data show CDR1 as SGHTA and CDR2 as FQGNSA. V shed 4 bases and J shed 7 bases, with 11 bases lying between them. The CDR3 extends over 13 amino acids. CDR3 bases: TGTGCCAGCAGCTCCTCTAGCTGGAATGAGCAGTTCTTC. Its translation is CASSSSSWNEQFF.

This clonotype showed up many times. J is TRBJ2-1 and V is TRBV12-3 or TRBV12-4; 7 bases agree with TRBD1. V was clipped by 7 bases and J by 3 bases; unmatched bases: 9. The CDR3 is made up of 15 amino acids. In DNA form, the CDR3 reads TGTGCCAGCACTAGAGGGACAGCCCACTACAATGAGCAGTTCTTC. Translating it yields CASTRGTAHYNEQFF.

This clonotype showed up many times. CDR3 DNA sequence: TGCGCCAGCACCCTAGCGGGGGGGGGCACAGATACGCAGTATTTT. The encoded protein is CASTLAGGGTDTQYF. The V gene is TRBV5-1, the J gene TRBJ2-3; 12 positions match TRBD2. Trimming at V came to 6 bases and at J to 1 base, leaving 3 bases not matched to a gene. Germline assignment: CDR1 SGHRS and CDR2 YFSETQ. This CDR3 comprises 15 residues. Variable domain in full (rest from reference TRBV5-1 and TRBJ2-3): KAGVTQTPRYLIKTRGQQVTLSCSPISGHRSVSWYQQTPGQGLQFLFEYFSETQRNKGNFPGRFSGRQFSNSRSEMNVSTLELGDSALYLCASTLAGGGTDTQYFGPGTRLTVL.

This clonotype was seen ten or more times. This sequence joins TRBV10-2 and TRBJ2-7; no definite D call. Looked up from germline, CDR1 is WSHSY and CDR2 is SAAADI. The CDR3 is 13 amino acids. V was shortened by 4 bases and J by 2 bases, with 9 bases between the two germline ends. The CDR3 is CASSAGQAYEQYF. In DNA, the CDR3 is TGCGCCAGCAGTGCGGGTCAAGCCTACGAGCAGTACTTC.

This clonotype was seen many times. The CDR3 bases are TGCAGTGCTACCCCCCCGGGACAGGGAGTCAACGAGCAGTACGTC. Amino acids: CSATPPGQGVNEQYV. The V gene is TRBV20-1, the J gene TRBJ2-7, with 9 bases fitting TRBD1. In germline, CDR1 is DFQATT, CDR2 SNEGSKA (reference sequence). CDR3 length: 15 residues. After removal of 4 bases from V and 5 bases from J, the junction contained 12 bases not matched to a gene.

This clonotype was observed at least ten times. The chain links TRBV12-3 or TRBV12-4 to TRBJ1-1; the D is unclear. The CDR3 consists of 13 residues. V shed 1 base and J shed 1 base, with 4 bases lying between them. The DNA for the CDR3 is TGTGCCAGCAGTTTAGGGGAGAACACTGAAGCTTTCTTT. Translation: CASSLGENTEAFF.

The table lists this clonotype with many counts. The chain joins TRBV7-2 to TRBJ2-3, with D perhaps matching TRBD1 (6 bases). This CDR3 has 14 residues. Germline V gene sequence: CDR1 SGHTA, CDR2 FQGNSA. V lost 4 bases and J 0 bases, leaving 8 bases between the germline ends. Written as DNA, the CDR3 is TGTGCCAGCAGCTACGGACAGAGCACAGATACGCAGTATTTT. This translates into CASSYGQSTDTQYF.

This clonotype was counted ten times or more. The chain couples TRBV20-1 to TRBJ2-1, with 12 bases matching TRBD2. The germline gives CDR1 DFQATT, CDR2 SNEGSKA (reference sequence). The CDR3 loop spans 14 amino acids. Trimming at V came to 6 bases and at J to 10 bases, leaving 10 bases not matched to a gene. The DNA of the CDR3 is TGCAGTGCCACGCTAGCGGGGGGGCAGAACGAGCAGTTCTTC. Amino acids: CSATLAGGQNEQFF.

This clonotype appeared many times. The rearrangement joins TRBV7-2 to TRBJ2-1, with D tentatively TRBD1 or TRBD2 (6 bases each). V was cut by 1 base and J by 7 bases, with 14 bases left in between. In germline, CDR1 is SGHTA, CDR2 FQGNSA. CDR3 length: 15 amino acids. Here the CDR3 DNA reads TGTGCCAGCAGCTTAGGTCCGGGGGCGGGGAATGAGCAGTTCTTC. It codes for CASSLGPGAGNEQFF.

This clonotype was observed a handful of times. The CDR3, as DNA: TGTGCCAGCAGCCATTGGACAGGGGAGCAGTTCTTC. As protein: CASSHWTGEQFF. The chain joins TRBV3-1 to TRBJ2-1; 8 positions match TRBD1. The CDR3 is 12 residues long. The germline gives CDR1 LGHDT, CDR2 YNNKEL (reference sequence). V was clipped by 3 bases and J by 10 bases; unmatched bases: 2.

This clonotype was detected ten times or more. The chain carries TRBV12-3 or TRBV12-4 and TRBJ1-5; 8 nucleotides line up with TRBD1. Unmatched junction bases numbered 16, after V lost 6 bases and J lost 6 bases. The CDR3 runs to 17 residues. This chain's CDR3 is CASSPGAGQGAFQPQHF. CDR3 nucleotide sequence: TGTGCCAGCAGCCCAGGGGCCGGACAGGGCGCTTTTCAGCCCCAGCATTTT.

This clonotype was counted a few times. V usage is TRBV6-1 and J usage is TRBJ1-2; 7 bases are shared with TRBD1. V was clipped by 3 bases and J by 8 bases; unmatched bases: 9. This CDR3 spans 14 amino acids. CDR1 is MNHNS and CDR2 is SASEGT in the germline V gene. CDR3 sequence (DNA): TGTGCCAGCAGTGACCAGGGACAGCAACTGGGCTACACCTTC. Its protein is CASSDQGQQLGYTF.

This clonotype was counted only a few times. The V and J genes are TRBV7-3 and TRBJ2-1, with 7 bases lining up with TRBD2. The V gene end was trimmed by 1 base and the J gene end by 9 bases; junction bases not matched to a gene: 3. The V gene's germline CDR1 is SGHTA and CDR2 FQGTGA. The CDR3 contains 13 residues. In DNA form, the CDR3 reads TGTGCCAGCAGCTTAAGGCGGGAGACTGAGCAGTTCTTC. Protein sequence: CASSLRRETEQFF.

This clonotype was detected ten times or more. V is TRBV24-1 and J is TRBJ2-5, with unresolved D. Germline V gene lookup returns CDR1 KGHDR and CDR2 SFDVKD. The CDR3 covers 14 residues. Trimming shortened V by 2 bases and J by 2 bases, and 8 bases separated the two germline ends. The CDR3 spells CATSDSGRQETQYF. The DNA of the CDR3 is TGTGCCACCAGTGATTCGGGTAGACAAGAGACCCAGTACTTC.

This clonotype was recorded many times. The chain uses TRBV3-1 and TRBJ2-7, with 8 positions matching TRBD2. The trim removed 1 base at V and 6 bases at J, leaving 8 bases unmatched. There are 15 residues in the CDR3. Germline CDR1 is LGHDT and CDR2 is YNNKEL (reference sequence). CDR3 protein: CASSQGGLVFGEQYF. CDR3 nucleotide sequence: TGTGCCAGCAGCCAAGGGGGACTAGTTTTCGGCGAGCAGTACTTC.

This clonotype was found a few times. The chain has TRBV11-2 and TRBJ1-5, with no clear D. The germline gives CDR1 SGHAT, CDR2 FQNNGV. This CDR3 has 15 residues. Trimming pared 0 bases from V and 9 bases from J, leaving 15 bases between. The CDR3 reads CASSLEGDYPRPQHF. CDR3 DNA: TGTGCCAGCAGCTTAGAGGGTGATTACCCCAGGCCCCAGCATTTT.

This clonotype was detected many times. The rearrangement joins TRBV18 to TRBJ2-7, with 8 positions matching TRBD1. V trimming: 5 bases; J trimming: 0 bases; junction bases outside the gene matches: 12. The CDR3 has 17 amino acids. Germline values: CDR1 KGHSH, CDR2 LQKENI. CDR3 region: CASSANTGTGSSYEQYF. The CDR3 bases are TGTGCCAGCTCAGCCAACACCGGGACAGGAAGCTCCTACGAGCAGTACTTC.

This clonotype was seen a few times. J is TRBJ1-3 and V is TRBV12-3 or TRBV12-4; D remains unclear. This CDR3 is built from 12 residues. The ends were cut back, 7 bases at V and 1 base at J, with 5 bases in the middle. The CDR3 DNA follows: TGTGCCAGCAAACTATCTGGAAACACCATATATTTT. It codes for CASKLSGNTIYF.

This clonotype showed up many times. The chain recombines TRBV12-3 or TRBV12-4 with TRBJ2-1; D perhaps matches TRBD1 (7 bases). V gave up 5 bases and J gave up 0 bases, with 11 bases separating them. This CDR3 has 15 residues. The CDR3 sequence: CASSQGGSSYNEQFF. The CDR3 DNA reads as TGTGCCAGCAGTCAGGGGGGAAGCTCCTACAATGAGCAGTTCTTC.

As regards this clonotype: This may come from a read error, since a much larger clone is one base off. The chain employs TRBV4-3 and TRBJ2-5, with D possibly TRBD2 on 6 matching bases. Germline V CDR1 and CDR2: LGHNA, YSLEER. The V end lost 4 bases, the J end lost 6 bases, and 18 bases lay between the germline ends. The CDR3 has 15 residues. CDR3 protein: CASSRDGRLEQTQYF. CDR3 sequence (DNA): TGCGCCAGCAGCCGAGATGGGCGACTAGAACAGACCCAGTACTTC.

The rearrangement uses TRBV18 and TRBJ1-4; 8 bases agree with TRBD1. The CDR3 covers 14 residues. Germline V gene sequence: CDR1 KGHSH, CDR2 LQKENI. J gave up 7 bases and V 4 bases, and 5 bases lay outside the gene matches. This CDR3 is CASSRTGFGEKLFF. The CDR3 nucleotides are TGTGCCAGCTCACGGACAGGGTTTGGTGAAAAACTGTTTTTT.

This sequence joins TRBV5-1 and TRBJ1-3, with a tentative D call TRBD1 (6 bases). The CDR3 length is 16 residues. Between the trimmed V and J ends, which lost 0 bases and 0 bases, there was a span of 10 bases. Germline V lookup: CDR1 SGHRS, CDR2 YFSETQ. CDR3: CASSLEGGVSGNTIYF. For the CDR3, the DNA is TGCGCCAGCAGCTTGGAGGGGGGTGTCTCTGGAAACACCATATATTTT.

This rearrangement joins TRBV12-3 or TRBV12-4 to TRBJ1-5, with D maybe TRBD1 (6 bases). The CDR3 is 14 residues long. Trimming took off 6 bases at V and 9 bases at J, with 18 bases between the two ends. The CDR3 nucleotides read TGTGCCAGCAGCCCTACAGGGACCTTTCGGCCCCAGCATTTT. As protein: CASSPTGTFRPQHF.

The chain has TRBV7-3 and TRBJ2-7, with 8 bases matching TRBD1. CDR1 and CDR2 (germline): SGHTA, FQGTGA. The CDR3 spans 14 residues. After removal of 8 bases from V and 4 bases from J, the junction contained 10 bases not matched to a gene. The CDR3 here is CASSPGTGTYEQYF. CDR3 DNA sequence: TGTGCCAGCTCCCCTGGGACAGGTACTTACGAGCAGTACTTC.

This clonotype came up many times. This chain joins TRBV12-3 or TRBV12-4 and TRBJ2-1, with TRBD2 as a possible D gene (5 bases). CDR3 length equals 16 residues. Deletions cut 4 bases from V and 9 bases from J, with 22 bases between. DNA for the CDR3: TGTGCCAGCAGTTCCTCTGTCCTAACGGCCGGAGGTGAGCAGTTCTTC. Protein product: CASSSSVLTAGGEQFF.

The table lists this clonotype with many counts. The chain combines TRBV7-2 with TRBJ1-5; D might be TRBD1 (5 bases). Trimming pared 6 bases from V and 3 bases from J, leaving 15 bases between. From germline, CDR1 is SGHTA and CDR2 FQGNSA. The length of the CDR3 is 15 residues. The CDR3 bases are TGTGCCAGCAGTCAATGGGGGGACCTCAATCAGCCCCAGCATTTT. Its protein is CASSQWGDLNQPQHF.

This clonotype showed up many times. This rearrangement joins TRBV5-1 to TRBJ1-1, with unresolved D. Trimming removed 1 base at V and 2 bases at J, with 9 bases between. This CDR3 has 14 residues. Germline V gene sequence: CDR1 SGHRS, CDR2 YFSETQ. CDR3 region: CASSLTPENTEAFF. In DNA, the CDR3 is TGCGCCAGCAGCTTGACGCCAGAAAACACTGAAGCTTTCTTT.

This clonotype came up many times. The genes are TRBV7-2 and TRBJ1-1; D not certain. CDR3 length: 14 residues. With 5 bases removed from V and 1 base from J, the gap between germline ends came to 11 bases. From germline, CDR1 is SGHTA and CDR2 FQGNSA. Written as DNA, the CDR3 is TGTGCCAGCAGCCCCTCCCGGTGGAACACTGAAGCTTTCTTT. Its translation is CASSPSRWNTEAFF.